Each of the 15 T cell receptor beta chains below was sequenced from the same sample in a study of siplizumab effects on memory and regulatory T cells. Measured with immunoSEQ multiplex PCR; TCRdb has only the in-frame clones, and not every one. The sample has some 63,000 clones; 95% to 98% are singletons. The sample taken for sequencing was naive CD8+ T cells sorted from blood. All receptors derive from a human donor in good health.

V gene TRBV25-1 combines with J gene TRBJ2-1; no firm D call. The CDR3 loop spans 13 amino acids. Trimming left V 7 bases short and J 0 bases short, with 7 bases between. From germline, CDR1 is MGHDK and CDR2 SYGVNS. CDR3 sequence: CASTDSSYNEQFF. Here the CDR3 DNA reads TGTGCCAGCACGGATTCCTCCTACAATGAGCAGTTCTTC. The complete variable domain, with remaining parts taken from reference TRBV25-1 and TRBJ2-1, reads EADIYQTPRYLVIGTGKKITLECSQTMGHDKMYWYQQDPGMELHLIHYSYGVNSTEKGDLSSESTVSRIRTEHFPLTLESARPSHTSQYLCASTDSSYNEQFFGPGTRLTVL.

The chain has TRBV7-2 and TRBJ1-1; a weak D match, TRBD1 (6 bases). The CDR3 has 14 residues. The V gene lost 6 bases and the J gene lost 1 base, with 12 bases spanning the gap. Germline values: CDR1 SGHTA, CDR2 FQGNSA. CDR3 region: CASSVTGGNTEAFF. The CDR3 coding sequence is TGTGCCAGCAGTGTGACAGGCGGGAACACTGAAGCTTTCTTT.

The gene calls are TRBV29-1 and TRBJ2-2; D is uncertain. The V end lost 3 bases, the J end lost 7 bases, and 6 bases lay between the germline ends. The V gene's germline CDR1 is SQVTM and CDR2 ANQGSEA. CDR3 length: 11 residues. CDR3 DNA sequence: TGCAGCGTTGATTATGACGGGGAGCTGTTTTTT. Amino acids: CSVDYDGELFF.

The gene calls are TRBV2 and TRBJ2-3; 8 nucleotides agree with TRBD2. The CDR3 totals 13 residues. CDR1 and CDR2 (germline): SNHLY, FYNNEI. Trimming cost V 7 bases and J 5 bases; bases outside gene matches: 5. CDR3 DNA: TGTGCCAGCATTGTCGGGGGGGGAGATACGCAGTATTTT. The encoded protein is CASIVGGGDTQYF.

A single count supports this clone. V and J are TRBV6-5 and TRBJ2-7; 7 bases are a match to TRBD1. The CDR3 has 14 amino acids. CDR1 is MNHEY, CDR2 SVGAGI, per germline. V trimming: 10 bases; J trimming: 2 bases; junction bases outside the gene matches: 11. The CDR3, as DNA: TGTGCCACAAAAGTCTCACAGGGGACCTACGAGCAGTACTTC. Its translation is CATKVSQGTYEQYF.

This chain uses TRBV27 with TRBJ1-1; 9 nucleotides agree with TRBD1. CDR1 is MNHEY, CDR2 SMNVEV, per germline (reference sequence). With 7 bases clipped from V and 2 bases from J, the junction kept 8 bases outside the gene matches. CDR3 size: 15 residues. The CDR3 DNA follows: TGTGCCAGCACCCGGACAGGGGTCCTTAACACTGAAGCTTTCTTT. Amino acid sequence: CASTRTGVLNTEAFF.

The table lists this clone with a count of one. CDR3 coding DNA: TGCAGCGCTGATGAGACCCAGTACTTC. Amino acid sequence: CSADETQYF. The V gene is TRBV29-1, the J gene TRBJ2-5; D gene ambiguous. The CDR3 has 9 amino acids. V lost 7 bases and J lost 5, with 5 bases in between. The germline CDR1 and CDR2 sequences are SQVTM and ANQGSEA.

The rearrangement joins TRBV7-9 to TRBJ2-1; D call uncertain. Per the germline V gene, CDR1 is SEHNR and CDR2 is FQNEAQ (reference sequence). V gave up 5 bases and J gave up 4 bases, with 9 bases separating them. This CDR3 contains 13 residues. The CDR3 is CASSLDGYNEQFF. The CDR3 DNA reads TGTGCCAGCAGCCTAGACGGATACAATGAGCAGTTCTTC.

J is TRBJ1-1 and V is TRBV9; D perhaps matches TRBD1 (5 bases). The ends were cut back, 0 bases at V and 3 bases at J, with 12 bases in the middle. Germline CDR1 is SGDLS and CDR2 is YYNGEE. The CDR3 is 15 amino acids. As DNA, the CDR3 is TGTGCCAGCAGCGTAGTAACCGGGGCACACACTGAAGCTTTCTTT. Translated: CASSVVTGAHTEAFF.

The chain employs TRBV11-2 and TRBJ2-7; a possible D gene is TRBD2 (7 bases). CDR1 and CDR2 from the germline V gene are SGHAT and FQNNGV. Trimming took 5 bases from V and 2 from J, leaving 13 bases between them. This CDR3 has 14 residues. The CDR3 DNA follows: TGTGCCAGCAGCCCCTCGGGGGGCACCTACGAGCAGTACTTC. Translated, it gives CASSPSGGTYEQYF.

The chain is built from TRBV19 and TRBJ1-2; the D gene is possibly TRBD1 (5 bases). The CDR3 length is 14 residues. V shed 2 bases and J shed 0 bases, with 7 bases lying between them. CDR1 is LNHDA and CDR2 is SQIVND in the germline V gene (reference sequence). The CDR3 here is CASSITTANYGYTF. The CDR3 nucleotides are TGTGCCAGTAGTATAACGACAGCTAACTATGGCTACACCTTC.

The chain links TRBV4-1 to TRBJ2-7; TRBD1 might be the D (5 bases). Germline V gives CDR1 MGHRA, CDR2 YSYEKL. The CDR3 is 14 amino acids. The V gene lost 1 base and the J gene lost 4 bases, with 11 bases spanning the gap. The CDR3 loop reads CASSQGGHGYEQYF. The CDR3 DNA follows: TGCGCCAGCAGCCAAGGAGGACATGGATACGAGCAGTACTTC.

The chain couples TRBV5-5 to TRBJ2-1; no clear D. CDR3 size: 12 residues. The V end lost 6 bases, the J end lost 5 bases, and 9 bases lay between the germline ends. Germline lookup yields CDR1 SGHKS and CDR2 YYEKEE (reference sequence). CDR3 loop: CASTPWDNEQFF. The CDR3 bases are TGTGCCAGCACGCCGTGGGACAATGAGCAGTTCTTC.

The chain links TRBV7-3 to TRBJ2-7, with unresolved D. The CDR3 covers 10 residues. Germline CDR1 and CDR2: SGHTA and FQGTGA. The ends were cut back, 9 bases at V and 4 bases at J, with 7 bases in the middle. The CDR3 DNA sequence: TGTGCCAGTGCCGGGTACGAGCAGTACTTC. Translation: CASAGYEQYF.

This clone appeared a single time. The rearrangement links TRBV5-1 to TRBJ2-7, with 10 positions matching TRBD1. Trimming removed 4 bases from V and 6 bases from J; junction bases left unmatched: 7. The CDR3 contains 14 residues. The germline V gene encodes CDR1 SGHRS and CDR2 YFSETQ. CDR3 sequence: CASSGGQGRGEQYF. The CDR3 coding sequence is TGCGCCAGCAGCGGGGGACAGGGGAGAGGCGAGCAGTACTTC. The full variable domain, rest sourced from reference TRBV5-1 and TRBJ2-7, is KAGVTQTPRYLIKTRGQQVTLSCSPISGHRSVSWYQQTPGQGLQFLFEYFSETQRNKGNFPGRFSGRQFSNSRSEMNVSTLELGDSALYLCASSGGQGRGEQYFGPGTRLTVT.